The 5 T cell receptor beta chains below all came from one sample that was sequenced in a study of blood T cells in healthy people across ages. Alongside a J-beta primer mix, a sample-barcoded 5' primer served in a second PCR lasting about 6 to 12 cycles. TCRdb reanalysed the 5' RACE reads using MiXCR and keeps one entry per CDR3 protein. Seen here are about 1.8 million distinct CDR3 sequences, 40% to 55% observed once, and the top ten hold roughly 2.1%. Sequencing used blood. These receptors were collected from a woman aged 40-49 years in good health.

This clonotype has a handful of counts. The genes are TRBV12-3 or TRBV12-4 and TRBJ2-3, with D perhaps TRBD1 (6 bases). CDR3 length: 17 amino acids. V shed 3 bases and J shed 1 base, with 17 bases lying between them. The CDR3 is CASSFYDRRKRTDTQYF. In nucleotides, the CDR3 is TGTGCCAGCAGTTTTTACGACAGGCGAAAACGCACAGATACGCAGTATTTT.

This clonotype was found once. The chain links TRBV7-2 to TRBJ1-5; TRBD1 is a possible D gene (5 bases). There are 17 residues in the CDR3. Deletions cut 4 bases from V and 3 bases from J, with 19 bases between. Germline loops: CDR1 SGHTA, CDR2 FQGNSA. CDR3 protein: CASSSWGSTWVNQPQHF. The CDR3 DNA reads as TGTGCCAGCAGCTCGTGGGGCTCAACTTGGGTCAATCAGCCCCAGCATTTT. Full variable domain (rest looked up from reference TRBV7-2 and TRBJ1-5): GAGVSQSPSNKVTEKGKDVELRCDPISGHTALYWYRQSLGQGLEFLIYFQGNSAPDKSGLPSDRFSAERTGGSVSTLTIQRTQQEDSAVYLCASSSWGSTWVNQPQHFGDGTRLSIL.

This rearrangement joins TRBV4-3 to TRBJ2-7; TRBD1 agrees at 8 bases. Germline V gene lookup returns CDR1 LGHNA and CDR2 YSLEER. V shed 0 bases, J shed 2 bases, and the junction held 3 bases outside the gene matches. CDR3 size: 15 residues. The CDR3 is CASSQDRTGTYEQYF. The CDR3 nucleotides are TGCGCCAGCAGCCAAGATCGGACAGGGACCTACGAGCAGTACTTC.

This clonotype was detected a few times. V gene TRBV27 combines with J gene TRBJ1-2; possibly TRBD1 for D (5 bases). This CDR3 comprises 14 residues. The V end lost 6 bases, the J end lost 2 bases, and 13 bases lay between the germline ends. In germline, CDR1 is MNHEY, CDR2 SMNVEV (reference sequence). The CDR3, as DNA: TGTGCCAGCAGACCGGGACCCCAAAACTATGGCTACACCTTC. Translating gives CASRPGPQNYGYTF.

The chain employs TRBV28 and TRBJ2-7, with a possible D match to TRBD1 (7 bases). Matching the DNA end better, TRBJ2-1 makes the J call doubtful. CDR3 length: 14 amino acids. Germline V gene lookup returns CDR1 MDHEN and CDR2 SYDVKM. This CDR3 is CASRHTQGGDEQFF. For the CDR3, the DNA is TGTGCCAGCAGGCACACCCAGGGGGGCGATGAGCAGTTCTTC.